This TCR beta chain was identified during a study of CD8 T cells in Susac syndrome. General study findings and limits: The authors acknowledged that their TCR sequencing and HLA analysis involved a relatively small number of individuals.

RNA amounts of about 0.5 to 1 ug underwent reverse transcription with random hexamers. The method of amplification for TCR beta CDR3 was immunoSEQ multiplex PCR, covering 54 Vbeta and 13 Jbeta. TCRdb reprocessed the immunoSEQ multiplex PCR reads via MiXCR and lists one record per CDR3 protein. The repertoire holds approximately 120,000 distinct CDR3 sequences, with about 90% as singletons. Both CD4+ and CD8+ T cells were negatively isolated, and TEMRA cells underwent FACS enrichment. In this sample, this clonotype turned up once. What it binds is unknown. Sequencing input: CD8+ T cells from PBMCs. The sequence was obtained from a human donor with multiple sclerosis.

The CDR3 coding sequence is TGTGCCAGCAGTTTACTGCCAGGGCGCTTGGCCTCTGGGGCCAACGTCCTGACTTTC. The encoded protein is CASSLLPGRLASGANVLTF. This chain links TRBV27 with TRBJ2-6; possibly TRBD1 for D (5 bases). This CDR3 region has 19 residues. Germline V gene sequence: CDR1 MNHEY, CDR2 SMNVEV (reference sequence). V was cut by 2 bases and J by 0 bases, with 17 bases left in between. The entire variable domain, with the rest obtained from reference TRBV27 and TRBJ2-6, is as follows: EAQVTQNPRYLITVTGKKLTVTCSQNMNHEYMSWYRQDPGLGLRQIYYSMNVEVTDKGDVPEGYKVSRKEKRNFPLILESPSPNQTSLYFCASSLLPGRLASGANVLTFGAGSRLTVL.